Shown below are 10 T cell receptor beta chains from a single sample sequenced in a study of Graves' ophthalmopathy and Graves' hyperthyroidism. RNA transcripts provided the template for amplifying TCR beta CDR3 regions. A first-round RT-PCR used HTBI primers, followed by a second-round multiplex PCR. TCRdb reanalysed the multiplex PCR reads using MiXCR and keeps one entry per CDR3 protein. The sample contains over a million distinct CDR3 sequences, around a third of which appear only once. Sequences were obtained from peripheral blood or thyroid tissue (not recorded which). These receptor sequences come from an adult man with Graves' hyperthyroidism.

This clonotype has just a few counts. A junction boundary mismatches the germline segment, possibly from a read error. The V gene is TRBV10-2, the J gene TRBJ2-7, with TRBD1 matching 7 bases. The germline V gene encodes CDR1 WSHSY and CDR2 SAAADI. The CDR3 covers 11 residues. CDR3 region: CASRGGQERYF. The CDR3 DNA reads as TGCGCCAGCAGGGGCGGACAGGAGCGGTACTTC.

This clonotype was detected many times. The chain employs TRBV5-1 and TRBJ1-3; D uncertain. The CDR3 runs 14 residues. The ends were cut back, 4 bases at V and 2 bases at J, with 10 bases in the middle. Germline loops: CDR1 SGHRS, CDR2 YFSETQ. CDR3 protein: CASSVTGTGNTIYF. The CDR3 DNA reads TGCGCCAGCAGCGTGACGGGCACTGGAAACACCATATATTTT.

This clonotype appeared many times. The chain employs TRBV29-1 and TRBJ1-4; TRBD1 agrees at 9 bases. Trimming cost V 7 bases and J 5 bases; bases outside gene matches: 5. This CDR3 is 13 amino acids long. CDR1 is SQVTM and CDR2 is ANQGSEA in the germline V gene. CDR3 amino acids: CSAQGTGNEKLFF. Written as DNA, the CDR3 is TGCAGCGCCCAAGGGACAGGGAATGAAAAACTGTTTTTT.

The chain has TRBV20-1 and TRBJ1-4, with 7 bases lining up with TRBD1. V was pared by 0 bases and J by 8 bases, with 9 bases of the junction left unmatched. Germline V gives CDR1 DFQATT, CDR2 SNEGSKA (reference sequence). The CDR3 is made up of 15 amino acids. CDR3 amino acids: CSARDRKGAGEKLFF. In nucleotides, the CDR3 is TGCAGTGCTAGAGATCGAAAGGGGGCGGGAGAAAAACTGTTTTTT.

The chain employs TRBV30 and TRBJ1-6; TRBD1 matches at 8 bases. The CDR3 totals 16 residues. J gave up 9 bases and V 1 base, and 11 bases lay outside the gene matches. Germline V CDR1 and CDR2: GTSNPN, SVGIG (reference sequence). DNA for the CDR3: TGTGCCTGGAGTGCAGCGGGACAGGCCAGATTTTCACCCCTCCACTTT. Its protein product is CAWSAAGQARFSPLHF.

This rearrangement joins TRBV5-1 to TRBJ1-1; TRBD1 agrees at 8 bases. Germline V gives CDR1 SGHRS, CDR2 YFSETQ. CDR3 size: 12 residues. Trimming at V came to 4 bases and at J to 13 bases, leaving 9 bases not matched to a gene. CDR3 DNA sequence: TGCGCCAGCAGCCGGACAGGGTCTGTGGGTTTCTTT. This translates into CASSRTGSVGFF.

This clonotype has at least ten counts. V and J are TRBV6-2 or TRBV6-3 and TRBJ1-1; D remains unclear. The V end lost 0 bases, the J end lost 10 bases, and 9 bases lay between the germline ends. CDR1 and CDR2 from the germline V gene are MNHEY and SVGEGT. The CDR3 runs to 12 residues. In DNA form, the CDR3 reads TGTGCCAGCAGTTACTCGACGAGTGCAGCTTTCTTT. Translated: CASSYSTSAAFF.

This clonotype was recorded at least ten times. The chain recombines TRBV7-2 with TRBJ1-2; no clear D. V lost 0 bases, J lost 7 bases, and 9 bases lay in between. The CDR3 is 13 residues long. Germline CDR1 SGHTA, CDR2 FQGNSA. The CDR3 is CASSLAERTGYTF. As DNA, the CDR3 is TGTGCCAGCAGCTTAGCGGAGAGAACTGGCTACACCTTC. Complete variable domain (other parts from reference TRBV7-2 and TRBJ1-2): GAGVSQSPSNKVTEKGKDVELRCDPISGHTALYWYRQSLGQGLEFLIYFQGNSAPDKSGLPSDRFSAERTGGSVSTLTIQRTQQEDSAVYLCASSLAERTGYTFGSGTRLTVV.

Ten or more counts support this clonotype. This chain links TRBV5-1 with TRBJ2-7; D is uncertain. This CDR3 comprises 12 residues. V was shortened by 5 bases and J by 2 bases, with 8 bases between the two germline ends. Germline assignment: CDR1 SGHRS and CDR2 YFSETQ. CDR3 nucleotides: TGCGCCAGCAGTCCTATCCCCTACGAGCAGTACTTC. As protein: CASSPIPYEQYF.

The V gene is TRBV29-1, the J gene TRBJ2-7; 11 bases line up with TRBD2. The DNA end is more similar to TRBJ2-1, so the J call may be wrong. This CDR3 is built from 15 residues. The V gene's germline CDR1 is SQVTM and CDR2 ANQGSEA. The CDR3 DNA reads as TGCAGCGTTGTCCTAGCGGGGGGATCTGTCGATGAGCAGTTCTTC. Its protein product is CSVVLAGGSVDEQFF.